These 25 T cell receptor beta chains share one sample of origin, sequenced in a study of circulating and synovial CD4+ cells in juvenile arthritis. Only in-frame clones appear in the TCRdb table, and some are missing; sequencing was by immunoSEQ multiplex PCR. The sample carries roughly 33,000 clones, nearly 95% recorded once. The sample was CD4+ T cells from blood. The origin of the receptors is a human donor with juvenile idiopathic arthritis.

The rearrangement joins TRBV19 to TRBJ2-5, with 11 bases matching TRBD2. Germline V lookup: CDR1 LNHDA, CDR2 SQIVND (reference sequence). The trim removed 5 bases at V and 2 bases at J, leaving 4 bases unmatched. CDR3 length: 15 residues. The CDR3 loop is CASSPGTSGQETQYF. As DNA, the CDR3 is TGTGCCAGTAGTCCGGGGACTAGCGGACAAGAGACCCAGTACTTC.

The rearrangement joins TRBV7-9 to TRBJ1-1, with 9 bases lining up with TRBD1. Germline V gives CDR1 SEHNR, CDR2 FQNEAQ (reference sequence). J was trimmed by 4 bases and V by 2 bases; bases with no gene match: 11. This CDR3 region has 17 residues. In DNA form, the CDR3 reads TGTGCCAGCAGCTTATTAGGGACAGGGAGGGGTGGCACTGAAGCTTTCTTT. Encoded protein: CASSLLGTGRGGTEAFF. Filled out from reference TRBV7-9 and TRBJ1-1, the complete variable domain reads DTGVSQNPRHKITKRGQNVTFRCDPISEHNRLYWYRQTLGQGPEFLTYFQNEAQLEKSRLLSDRFSAERPKGSFSTLEIQRTEQGDSAMYLCASSLLGTGRGGTEAFFGQGTRLTVV.

This clone showed up just once. V usage is TRBV7-2 and J usage is TRBJ2-7, with TRBD2 identical over 8 bases. The CDR3 runs 18 residues. J lost 4 bases, V lost 4 bases, and 18 bases had no gene match. Germline lookup yields CDR1 SGHTA and CDR2 FQGNSA. The CDR3 loop is CASSSDSGTRVFDYEQYF. CDR3 DNA: TGTGCCAGCAGCTCGGACTCCGGGACTAGGGTTTTCGATTACGAGCAGTACTTC.

The rearrangement uses TRBV28 and TRBJ1-5; possible D gene TRBD1, 6 bases. The CDR3 extends over 16 amino acids. From germline, CDR1 is MDHEN and CDR2 SYDVKM. The V end was cut by 6 bases, the J end by 4 bases, with 19 bases between. The CDR3 DNA is TGTGCCAGCAGACCCCGGGACATTGGCCCGAATCAGCCCCAGCATTTT. As protein: CASRPRDIGPNQPQHF.

V usage is TRBV28 and J usage is TRBJ2-7; D is possibly TRBD2 (7 bases). The CDR3 extends over 16 amino acids. The germline gives CDR1 MDHEN, CDR2 SYDVKM. V shed 2 bases and J shed 2 bases, with 16 bases lying between them. In DNA form, the CDR3 reads TGTGCCAGCAGTTTAGCCGGAGGGGGGGCGACCTACGAGCAGTACTTC. It encodes CASSLAGGGATYEQYF.

This chain uses TRBV28 with TRBJ1-3, with 10 bases that match TRBD1. Germline-derived CDR1 and CDR2 are MDHEN and SYDVKM. The ends lost 3 bases at V and 9 bases at J; junction bases unmatched: 8. CDR3 length equals 15 residues. The CDR3 sequence is CASSFPGQGTSTIYF. The DNA of the CDR3 is TGTGCCAGCAGTTTTCCGGGACAGGGGACCTCCACCATATATTTT.

The V call is TRBV28, the J call TRBJ2-3; 10 nucleotides agree with TRBD2. The V and J ends lost 5 bases and 6 bases, in that order; junction bases with no gene match: 8. In germline, CDR1 is MDHEN, CDR2 SYDVKM. The CDR3 spans 15 residues. CDR3 residues: CASSLSGGPVDTQYF. The CDR3 DNA sequence: TGTGCCAGCAGTCTTAGCGGGGGGCCGGTGGATACGCAGTATTTT.

This chain's CDR3 is CASSLESISGTGDYEQYF. CDR3 nucleotide sequence: TGTGCCAGCTCACTTGAGTCTATTTCCGGGACAGGGGACTACGAGCAGTACTTC. The V gene is TRBV18, the J gene TRBJ2-7, with 10 positions matching TRBD1. After removal of 4 bases from V and 3 bases from J, the junction contained 15 bases not matched to a gene. Germline values: CDR1 KGHSH, CDR2 LQKENI. The length of the CDR3 is 18 residues.

The chain uses TRBV7-9 and TRBJ1-3, with D unresolved. The germline gives CDR1 SEHNR, CDR2 FQNEAQ (reference sequence). The CDR3 is made up of 14 amino acids. The V gene lost 1 base and the J gene lost 4 bases, with 8 bases spanning the gap. CDR3 sequence: CASSLGPGGNTIYF. As DNA, the CDR3 is TGTGCCAGCAGCTTAGGCCCAGGAGGAAACACCATATATTTT.

The chain couples TRBV11-1 to TRBJ2-5; tentatively, D is TRBD1 (6 bases). This CDR3 is 13 amino acids long. Trimming took 5 bases from V and 6 from J, leaving 13 bases between them. CDR1 SGHAT and CDR2 FQDESV come from the germline V gene (reference sequence). DNA for the CDR3: TGTGCCAGCAGCGCAGGGGTCGGCCAGACCCAGTACTTC. Amino acid sequence: CASSAGVGQTQYF.

The chain combines TRBV21-1 with TRBJ1-6; no check of the table's D call, TRBD1, against the DNA was made. TRBV21-1 is termed a pseudogene. This CDR3 comprises 15 residues. CDR3: CASSPWTGEDSPLHF. As DNA, the CDR3 is TGTGCCAGCAGCCCGTGGACAGGGGAAGATTCACCCCTCCACTTT.

The gene calls are TRBV2 and TRBJ2-7, with D possibly TRBD1 on 7 matching bases. The CDR3 runs 14 residues. Germline loops: CDR1 SNHLY, CDR2 FYNNEI. The germline V and J ends were trimmed by 8 bases and 6 bases, with 20 bases remaining between them. The CDR3 DNA reads as TGTGCCAGCCAGAAGGACAGGTATAGCGGCGAGCAGTACTTC. It yields the protein CASQKDRYSGEQYF.

Comments on this clone: A junction boundary mismatches the germline segment, possibly from a read error. The V and J genes are TRBV2 and TRBJ1-2; maybe TRBD1 (6 bases). Germline-derived CDR1 and CDR2 are SNHLY and FYNNEI. The CDR3 spans 13 residues. CDR3 nucleotides: TGTGCCGGCAGACAGGCGGGAGCGGATGGCTACACCTTC. This translates into CAGRQAGADGYTF.

The chain is built from TRBV6-6 and TRBJ1-1; no definite D call. Germline V gives CDR1 MNHNY, CDR2 SVGAGI (reference sequence). The V and J ends lost 3 bases and 8 bases respectively, with 7 bases between them. The CDR3 contains 11 residues. The CDR3: CASSYNVEAFF. DNA of the CDR3: TGTGCCAGCAGTTATAATGTAGAAGCTTTCTTT.

Note on this clone: One end of the junction does not line up with germline, which may come from a read error. This rearrangement joins TRBV28 to TRBJ2-7, with D unresolved. This CDR3 contains 14 residues. Germline lookup yields CDR1 MDHEN and CDR2 SYDVKM. CDR3 amino acids: CASSLWPETYERYF. The CDR3 coding sequence is TGTGCCAGCAGTTTATGGCCGGAAACATACGAGCGGTACTTC.

J is TRBJ1-2 and V is TRBV5-1; weak D call: TRBD1 (5 bases). Trimming shortened V by 6 bases and J by 3 bases, and 15 bases separated the two germline ends. From germline, CDR1 is SGHRS and CDR2 YFSETQ. The CDR3 covers 14 residues. CDR3 nucleotide sequence: TGCGCCAGCAAACGCGGGGGAAGCGACTATGGCTACACCTTC. Translation gives CASKRGGSDYGYTF.

CDR3 sequence reads: CASSSVAGVADTQYF. In DNA, the CDR3 is TGTGCCAGCAGTTCGGTGGCGGGAGTGGCAGATACGCAGTATTTT. The V gene is TRBV27, the J gene TRBJ2-3, with 7 bases matching TRBD2. Trimming removed 4 bases from V and 4 bases from J; junction bases left unmatched: 8. This CDR3 has 15 residues. Germline V gene lookup returns CDR1 MNHEY and CDR2 SMNVEV (reference sequence).

The rearrangement joins TRBV7-9 to TRBJ2-5, with D perhaps matching TRBD2 (6 bases). CDR3 length: 16 residues. V dropped 3 bases and J dropped 2 bases, with 16 bases sitting between them. CDR1 and CDR2 from the germline V gene are SEHNR and FQNEAQ (reference sequence). Written as DNA, the CDR3 is TGTGCCAGCAGCTTCTCGGGACTGCAGGAACAAGAGACCCAGTACTTC. This codes for CASSFSGLQEQETQYF. The variable domain in full, with the rest retrieved from reference TRBV7-9 and TRBJ2-5, is DTGVSQNPRHKITKRGQNVTFRCDPISEHNRLYWYRQTLGQGPEFLTYFQNEAQLEKSRLLSDRFSAERPKGSFSTLEIQRTEQGDSAMYLCASSFSGLQEQETQYFGPGTRLLVL.

The V call is TRBV7-9, the J call TRBJ2-3, with D unclear. Trimming pared 4 bases from V and 6 bases from J, leaving 11 bases between. From germline, CDR1 is SEHNR and CDR2 FQNEAQ (reference sequence). CDR3 length: 13 amino acids. CDR3 bases: TGTGCCAGCAGCTCCGACAACGTGGATACGCAGTATTTT. Translated, it gives CASSSDNVDTQYF.

The chain couples TRBV20-1 to TRBJ2-1; D is possibly TRBD2 (5 bases). CDR1 DFQATT and CDR2 SNEGSKA come from the germline V gene (reference sequence). Trimming stripped 6 bases from V and 6 bases from J, with 9 bases between. This CDR3 has 11 amino acids. CDR3: CSALASNEQFF. The CDR3 nucleotides are TGCAGTGCCCTAGCTTCCAATGAGCAGTTCTTC.

V gene TRBV7-2 combines with J gene TRBJ2-1; TRBD2 matches 10 bases. The CDR3 covers 15 residues. Germline V gene data show CDR1 as SGHTA and CDR2 as FQGNSA. Losses at the gene ends were 5 bases for V and 2 bases for J; bases not matched to a gene: 3. The chain's CDR3 is CASSPLAGAYNEQFF. CDR3 in DNA: TGTGCCAGCAGCCCCCTAGCGGGAGCCTACAATGAGCAGTTCTTC.

This clone was counted between two and nine times. This chain joins TRBV19 and TRBJ1-4, with D uncertain. The CDR3 length is 16 residues. V lost 3 bases and J lost 10, with 21 bases in between. Germline V lookup: CDR1 LNHDA, CDR2 SQIVND (reference sequence). The CDR3 protein is CASSISVAGPEGKLFF. For the CDR3, the DNA is TGTGCCAGTAGTATTTCGGTTGCAGGTCCCGAGGGAAAACTGTTTTTT.

J is TRBJ2-5 and V is TRBV27, with D maybe TRBD1 (6 bases). CDR3 size: 12 residues. V lost 6 bases, J lost 5 bases, and 10 bases lay in between. Germline V lookup: CDR1 MNHEY, CDR2 SMNVEV (reference sequence). CDR3 sequence: CASSHDRETQYF. CDR3 coding DNA: TGTGCCAGCAGCCACGACAGGGAGACCCAGTACTTC.

The chain joins TRBV10-3 to TRBJ2-7, with TRBD2 matching over 11 bases. Germline loops: CDR1 ENHRY, CDR2 SYGVKD. The V and J ends lost 5 bases and 6 bases, in that order; junction bases with no gene match: 6. There are 14 residues in the CDR3. CDR3 sequence: CAISNRLAGGEQYF. DNA for the CDR3: TGTGCCATCAGTAATCGGCTAGCGGGAGGCGAGCAGTACTTC.

The V gene is TRBV7-8, the J gene TRBJ1-5; TRBD1 agrees at 10 bases. Germline CDR1 and CDR2: SGHVS and FQNEAQ. The CDR3 is made up of 19 amino acids. The J segment lost 2 bases and the V segment lost 5 bases, leaving 15 bases of the junction unmatched. CDR3 loop: CASSRRGDKTGGGNQPQHF. The CDR3, as DNA: TGTGCCAGCAGCCGAAGGGGGGACAAGACAGGGGGCGGCAATCAGCCCCAGCATTTT.